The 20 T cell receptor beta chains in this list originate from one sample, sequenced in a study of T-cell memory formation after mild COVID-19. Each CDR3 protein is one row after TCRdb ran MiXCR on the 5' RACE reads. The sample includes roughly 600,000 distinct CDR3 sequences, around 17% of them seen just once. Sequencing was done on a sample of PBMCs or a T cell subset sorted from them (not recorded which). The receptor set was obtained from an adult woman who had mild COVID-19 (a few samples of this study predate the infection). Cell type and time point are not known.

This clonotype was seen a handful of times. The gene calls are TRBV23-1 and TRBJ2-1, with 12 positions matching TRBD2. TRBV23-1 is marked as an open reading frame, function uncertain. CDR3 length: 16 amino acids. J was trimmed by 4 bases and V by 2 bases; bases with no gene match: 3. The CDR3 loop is CASSQPTSGGYNEQFF. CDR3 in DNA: TGCGCCAGCAGTCAACCGACTAGCGGGGGTTACAATGAGCAGTTCTTC.

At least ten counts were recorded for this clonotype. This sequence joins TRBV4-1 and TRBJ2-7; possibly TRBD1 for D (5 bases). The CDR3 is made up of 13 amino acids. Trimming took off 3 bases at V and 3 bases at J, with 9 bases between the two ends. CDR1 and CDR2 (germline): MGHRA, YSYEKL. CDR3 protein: CASSQSGLYEQYF. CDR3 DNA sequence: TGCGCCAGCAGCCAGTCAGGGCTCTACGAGCAGTACTTC.

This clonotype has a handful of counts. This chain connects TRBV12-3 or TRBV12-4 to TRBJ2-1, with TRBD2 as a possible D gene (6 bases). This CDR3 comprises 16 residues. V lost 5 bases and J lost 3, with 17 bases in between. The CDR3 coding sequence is TGTGCCAGCAGTCCGGACCCCTTGGAGGGCTACAATGAGCAGTTCTTC. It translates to CASSPDPLEGYNEQFF.

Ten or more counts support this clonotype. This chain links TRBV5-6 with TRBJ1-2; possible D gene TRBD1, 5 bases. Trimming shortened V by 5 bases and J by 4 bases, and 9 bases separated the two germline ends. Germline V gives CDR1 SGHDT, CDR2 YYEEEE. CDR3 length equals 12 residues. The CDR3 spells CASRTEAYGYTF. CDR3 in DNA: TGTGCCAGCAGGACAGAGGCCTATGGCTACACCTTC. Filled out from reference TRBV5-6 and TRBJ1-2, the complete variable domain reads DAGVTQSPTHLIKTRGQQVTLRCSPKSGHDTVSWYQQALGQGPQFIFQYYEEEERQRGNFPDRFSGHQFPNYSSELNVNALLLGDSALYLCASRTEAYGYTFGSGTRLTVV.

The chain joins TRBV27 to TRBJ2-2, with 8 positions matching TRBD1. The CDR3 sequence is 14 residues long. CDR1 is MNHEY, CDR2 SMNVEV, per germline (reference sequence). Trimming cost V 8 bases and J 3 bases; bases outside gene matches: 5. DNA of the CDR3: TGTGCCAGCCAGGGACAGGCCTACACCGGGGAGCTGTTTTTT. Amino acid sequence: CASQGQAYTGELFF.

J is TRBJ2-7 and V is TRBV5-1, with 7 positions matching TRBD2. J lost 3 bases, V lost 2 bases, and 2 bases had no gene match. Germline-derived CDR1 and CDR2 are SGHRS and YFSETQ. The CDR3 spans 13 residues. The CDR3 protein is CASSFQRDYEQYF. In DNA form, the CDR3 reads TGCGCCAGCAGCTTCCAGCGGGACTACGAGCAGTACTTC.

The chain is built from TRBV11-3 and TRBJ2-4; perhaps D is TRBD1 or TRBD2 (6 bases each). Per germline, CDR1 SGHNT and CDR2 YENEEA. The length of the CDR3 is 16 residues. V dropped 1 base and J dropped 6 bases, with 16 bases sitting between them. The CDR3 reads CASSLGRDKLGNIQYF. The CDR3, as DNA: TGTGCCAGCAGCTTAGGGCGGGACAAGCTGGGAAACATTCAGTACTTC.

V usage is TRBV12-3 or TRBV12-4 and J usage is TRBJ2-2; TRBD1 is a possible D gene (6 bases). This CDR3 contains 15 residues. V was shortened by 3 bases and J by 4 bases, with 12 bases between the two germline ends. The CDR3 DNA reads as TGTGCCAGCAGTTTTCCAGGGGCGCCCACCGGGGAGCTGTTTTTT. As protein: CASSFPGAPTGELFF.

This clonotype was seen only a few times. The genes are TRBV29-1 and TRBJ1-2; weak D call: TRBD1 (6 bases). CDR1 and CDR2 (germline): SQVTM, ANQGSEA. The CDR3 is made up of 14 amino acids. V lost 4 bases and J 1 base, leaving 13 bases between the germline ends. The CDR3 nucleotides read TGCAGCGTTGTTGGACAGCCACTTAACTATGGCTACACCTTC. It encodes CSVVGQPLNYGYTF.

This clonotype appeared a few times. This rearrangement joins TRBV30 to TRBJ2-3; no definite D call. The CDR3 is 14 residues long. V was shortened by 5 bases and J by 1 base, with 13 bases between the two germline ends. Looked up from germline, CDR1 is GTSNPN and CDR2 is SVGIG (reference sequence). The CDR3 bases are TGTGCCTGGGGCCCTAAGGCGGGCACAGATACGCAGTATTTT. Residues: CAWGPKAGTDTQYF. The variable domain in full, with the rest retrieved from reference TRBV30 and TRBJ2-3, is SQTIHQWPATLVQPVGSPLSLECTVEGTSNPNLYWYRQAAGRGLQLLFYSVGIGQISSEVPQNLSASRPQDRQFILSSKKLLLSDSGFYLCAWGPKAGTDTQYFGPGTRLTVL.

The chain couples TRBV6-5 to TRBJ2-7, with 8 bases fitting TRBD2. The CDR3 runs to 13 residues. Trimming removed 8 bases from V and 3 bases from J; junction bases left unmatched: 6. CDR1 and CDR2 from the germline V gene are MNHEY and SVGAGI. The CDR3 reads CASRREGLYEQYF. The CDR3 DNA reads TGTGCCAGCCGCCGGGAGGGCCTCTACGAGCAGTACTTC.

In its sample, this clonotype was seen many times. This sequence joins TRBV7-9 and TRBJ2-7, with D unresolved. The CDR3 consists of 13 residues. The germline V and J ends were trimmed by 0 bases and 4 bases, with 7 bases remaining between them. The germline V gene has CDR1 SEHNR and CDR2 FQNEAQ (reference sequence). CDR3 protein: CASSLAKGYEQYF. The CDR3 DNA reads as TGTGCCAGCAGCTTAGCGAAGGGATACGAGCAGTACTTC.

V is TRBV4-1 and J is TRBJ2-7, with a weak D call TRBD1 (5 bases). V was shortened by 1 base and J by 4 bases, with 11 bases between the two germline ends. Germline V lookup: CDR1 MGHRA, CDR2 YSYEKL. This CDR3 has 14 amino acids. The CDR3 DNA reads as TGCGCCAGCAGCCAAGTAGCACAGGAATACGAGCAGTACTTC. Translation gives CASSQVAQEYEQYF.

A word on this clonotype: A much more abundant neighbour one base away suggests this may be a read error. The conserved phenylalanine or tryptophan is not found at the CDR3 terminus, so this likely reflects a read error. The CDR3 DNA reads TGCGCCAGCAGCTTGGGGGACAGTGTGGGGGAGCAGTTCCTC. Its translation is CASSLGDSVGEQFL. The chain uses TRBV5-1 and TRBJ2-1; 7 bases are shared with TRBD1. The germline V gene has CDR1 SGHRS and CDR2 YFSETQ. V dropped 0 bases and J dropped 10; count of bases not matched to a gene: 7. The CDR3 loop spans 14 amino acids.

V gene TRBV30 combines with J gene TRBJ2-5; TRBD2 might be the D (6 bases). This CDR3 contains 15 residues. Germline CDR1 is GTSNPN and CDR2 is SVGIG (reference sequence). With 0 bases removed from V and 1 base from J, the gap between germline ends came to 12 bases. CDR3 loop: CAWSVLTAGQETQYF. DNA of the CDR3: TGTGCCTGGAGTGTACTCACAGCGGGCCAAGAGACCCAGTACTTC.

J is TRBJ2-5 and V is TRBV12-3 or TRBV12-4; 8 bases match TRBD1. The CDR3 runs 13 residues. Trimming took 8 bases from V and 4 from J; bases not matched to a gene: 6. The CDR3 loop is CASGQDRGETQYF. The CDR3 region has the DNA TGTGCCAGCGGCCAAGACAGGGGAGAGACCCAGTACTTC.

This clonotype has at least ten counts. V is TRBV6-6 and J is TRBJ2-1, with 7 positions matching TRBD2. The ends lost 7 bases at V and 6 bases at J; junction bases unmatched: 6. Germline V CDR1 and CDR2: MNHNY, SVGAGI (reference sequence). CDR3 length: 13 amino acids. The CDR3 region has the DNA TGTGCCAGCAAGGCGGGAGTGGGCAATGAGCAGTTCTTC. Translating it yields CASKAGVGNEQFF.

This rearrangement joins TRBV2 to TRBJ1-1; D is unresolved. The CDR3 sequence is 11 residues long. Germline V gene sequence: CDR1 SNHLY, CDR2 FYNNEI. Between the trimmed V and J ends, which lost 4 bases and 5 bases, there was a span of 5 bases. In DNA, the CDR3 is TGTGCCAGCAGTGTGGGGACTGAAGCTTTCTTT. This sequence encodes CASSVGTEAFF.

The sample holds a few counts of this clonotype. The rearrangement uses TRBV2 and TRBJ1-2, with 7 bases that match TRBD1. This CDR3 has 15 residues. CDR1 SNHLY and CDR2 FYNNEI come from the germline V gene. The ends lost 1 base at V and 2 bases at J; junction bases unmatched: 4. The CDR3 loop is CASSEDDRENYGYTF. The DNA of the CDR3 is TGTGCCAGCAGTGAAGACGACAGGGAGAACTATGGCTACACCTTC. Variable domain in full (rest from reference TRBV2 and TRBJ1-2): EPEVTQTPSHQVTQMGQEVILRCVPISNHLYFYWYRQILGQKVEFLVSFYNNEISEKSEIFDDQFSVERPDGSNFTLKIRSTKLEDSAMYFCASSEDDRENYGYTFGSGTRLTVV.

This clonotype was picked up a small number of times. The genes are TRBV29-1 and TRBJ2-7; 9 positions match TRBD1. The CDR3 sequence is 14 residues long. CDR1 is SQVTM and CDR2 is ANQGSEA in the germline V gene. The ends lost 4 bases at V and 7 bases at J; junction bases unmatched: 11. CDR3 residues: CSVVPRDRDIEQYF. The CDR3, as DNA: TGCAGCGTTGTGCCCCGGGACAGGGATATTGAGCAGTACTTC.